The 14 T cell receptor beta chains below come from one sample, sequenced in a study of shared clonotypes between healthy human individuals. Assay used: immunoSEQ multiplex PCR; TCRdb lists only in-frame clones, some missing. This sample has 650,000 to 800,000 clones, with roughly 72% found just once. What was sequenced was memory CD4+ T cells sorted from blood. Subset here: CD45RA-negative fraction. These receptors were collected from a woman aged 25 to 45 in good health.

The chain joins TRBV6-6 to TRBJ2-7, with TRBD1 matching over 10 bases. From germline, CDR1 is MNHNY and CDR2 SVGAGI (reference sequence). This CDR3 region has 15 residues. V gave up 6 bases and J gave up 1 base; unmatched junction bases: 6. The CDR3 reads CASRTDRGLSYEQYF. As DNA, the CDR3 is TGTGCCAGCAGGACCGACAGGGGGCTATCCTACGAGCAGTACTTC.

The rearrangement links TRBV10-1 to TRBJ2-4; the D is unclear. The ends were cut back, 6 bases at V and 6 bases at J, with 12 bases in the middle. The CDR3 extends over 13 amino acids. CDR1 WNHNN and CDR2 SYGVQD come from the germline V gene (reference sequence). The CDR3 DNA reads as TGCGCCAGCAGCTCCAGGAGATCAAACATTCAGTACTTC. Protein product: CASSSRRSNIQYF.

The V and J genes are TRBV4-1 and TRBJ1-2, with 7 nucleotides matching TRBD1. Trimming took 3 bases from V and 4 from J; bases not matched to a gene: 11. Per the germline V gene, CDR1 is MGHRA and CDR2 is YSYEKL. This CDR3 is 16 amino acids long. The DNA for the CDR3 is TGCGCCAGCAGCCAGGGGACAGCCTCGGGGACCTATGGCTACACCTTC. This sequence encodes CASSQGTASGTYGYTF.

The chain recombines TRBV7-9 with TRBJ2-2; 7 bases line up with TRBD2. The J segment lost 1 base and the V segment lost 4 bases, leaving 12 bases of the junction unmatched. CDR1 SEHNR and CDR2 FQNEAQ come from the germline V gene (reference sequence). The length of the CDR3 is 18 residues. CDR3 protein: CASSYPLVGGRNTGELFF. CDR3 bases: TGTGCCAGCAGCTACCCGCTTGTTGGCGGGAGGAACACCGGGGAGCTGTTTTTT.

This clone was seen repeatedly, ten times or more. V and J are TRBV6-5 and TRBJ2-2; 14 nucleotides align to TRBD2. CDR1 is MNHEY and CDR2 is SVGAGI in the germline V gene. Trimming removed 6 bases from V and 5 bases from J; junction bases left unmatched: 2. CDR3 size: 15 residues. The CDR3: CASSRLAGGTGELFF. In nucleotides, the CDR3 is TGTGCCAGCAGCCGACTAGCGGGAGGGACCGGGGAGCTGTTTTTT.

This clone was recorded a few times. The genes are TRBV19 and TRBJ2-6; unclear D gene. V was clipped by 6 bases and J by 0 bases, with 15 bases between them. The CDR3 sequence is 17 residues long. Germline CDR1 LNHDA, CDR2 SQIVND (reference sequence). The CDR3 DNA reads TGTGCCAGTAGGTCTGGGTGGGTCGGCTCTGGGGCCAACGTCCTGACTTTC. The encoded protein is CASRSGWVGSGANVLTF.

The chain is built from TRBV27 and TRBJ2-5; TRBD2 matches at 8 bases. The DNA end is more similar to TRBJ2-7, so the J call may be wrong. The CDR3 consists of 18 residues. The germline V gene encodes CDR1 MNHEY and CDR2 SMNVEV (reference sequence). The CDR3 region is CASSLSPVVSGRAAEQYF. The DNA of the CDR3 is TGTGCCAGCAGTTTATCCCCCGTAGTATCCGGGAGGGCCGCCGAGCAGTACTTC.

The chain employs TRBV27 and TRBJ2-3; the match to TRBD1 covers 8 bases. The CDR3 sequence is 15 residues long. The germline CDR1 and CDR2 sequences are MNHEY and SMNVEV (reference sequence). The V and J ends lost 7 bases and 4 bases, in that order; junction bases with no gene match: 10. The DNA for the CDR3 is TGTGCCAGCACCTCCCGGACAGGGTGGTCAGATACGCAGTATTTT. Translation gives CASTSRTGWSDTQYF.

A few counts support this clone. The chain employs TRBV6-5 and TRBJ2-7, with TRBD2 matching 7 bases. Germline values: CDR1 MNHEY, CDR2 SVGAGI. The CDR3 has 14 amino acids. V lost 10 bases and J lost 0; bases outside the gene matches: 9. The DNA of the CDR3 is TGTGCCATCAGGCAGCGGGAAAGCTCCTACGAGCAGTACTTC. As protein: CAIRQRESSYEQYF.

The gene calls are TRBV28 and TRBJ1-1; weak D call: TRBD1 (6 bases). Per the germline V gene, CDR1 is MDHEN and CDR2 is SYDVKM. Trimming took off 4 bases at V and 11 bases at J, with 17 bases between the two ends. This CDR3 spans 13 amino acids. As DNA, the CDR3 is TGTGCCAGCAGTTGGACAGCACGTCCGGGGGCTTTCTTT. Encoded protein: CASSWTARPGAFF.

The V gene is TRBV13, the J gene TRBJ2-5, with TRBD2 identical over 9 bases. CDR3 size: 15 residues. V was pared by 5 bases and J by 7 bases, with 11 bases of the junction left unmatched. Germline V lookup: CDR1 PRHDT, CDR2 FYEKMQ (reference sequence). The CDR3 DNA is TGTGCCAGCAGCCTTGGGGCGGGAGGGCCCGGGACCCAGTACTTC. Translated, it gives CASSLGAGGPGTQYF. The variable domain in full, with the rest retrieved from reference TRBV13 and TRBJ2-5, is AAGVIQSPRHLIKEKRETATLKCYPIPRHDTVYWYQQGPGQDPQFLISFYEKMQSDKGSIPDRFSAQQFSDYHSELNMSSLELGDSALYFCASSLGAGGPGTQYFGPGTRLLVL.

This clone was observed a single time. The chain couples TRBV10-3 to TRBJ2-5, with 9 bases identical to TRBD2. The junction had 5 bases not matched to a gene; V was cut back by 3 bases and J by 3 bases. The germline V gene encodes CDR1 ENHRY and CDR2 SYGVKD. The CDR3 spans 15 residues. In DNA, the CDR3 is TGTGCCATCAGTGAAAGCGGGAGGAGGGAAGAGACCCAGTACTTC. This codes for CAISESGRREETQYF.

This clone was recorded at least ten times. The chain carries TRBV6-1 and TRBJ2-3, with D uncertain. Trimming cost V 2 bases and J 6 bases, with 6 bases left between them. The CDR3 has 12 amino acids. Germline CDR1 reads MNHNS; CDR2 reads SASEGT. CDR3 region: CASSEWSDTQYF. CDR3 nucleotide sequence: TGTGCCAGCAGTGAATGGTCTGATACGCAGTATTTT.

Comments on this clone: One base away lies a much larger clone, so this may be a sequencing read error. The rearrangement links TRBV23-1 to TRBJ2-5; D unclear. The tail of the sequence fits TRBJ2-7 better, so the J call may be wrong. TRBV23-1 is designated an ORF whose function remains uncertain. CDR3 length: 11 residues. CDR3 protein: CASSQGYEQYF. DNA for the CDR3: TGCGCCAGCAGTCAGGGCTACGAGCAGTACTTC.